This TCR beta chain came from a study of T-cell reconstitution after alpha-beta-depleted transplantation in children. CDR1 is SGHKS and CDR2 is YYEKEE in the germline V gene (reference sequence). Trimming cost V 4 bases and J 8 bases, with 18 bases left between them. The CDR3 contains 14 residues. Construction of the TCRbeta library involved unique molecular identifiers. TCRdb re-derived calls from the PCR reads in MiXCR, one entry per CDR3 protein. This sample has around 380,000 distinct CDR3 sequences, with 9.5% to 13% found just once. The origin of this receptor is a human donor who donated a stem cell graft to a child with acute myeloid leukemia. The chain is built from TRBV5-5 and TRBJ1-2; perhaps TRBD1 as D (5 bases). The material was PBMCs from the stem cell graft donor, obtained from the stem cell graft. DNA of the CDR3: TGTGCCAGCAGCCCTGAGTGGGGCCCCTTGGGCTACACCTTC. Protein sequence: CASSPEWGPLGYTF.